This T cell receptor beta chain was recovered during a study of blood T cell repertoires in COVID-19. Background on the study: Acute and convalescent COVID-19 specimens originated in the United States, Italy and Spain. PBMCs, B-cell-depleted T cells, or T cells were the source of the cDNA or gDNA that made up the material.

The junction had 7 bases not matched to a gene; V was cut back by 4 bases and J by 4 bases. Germline-derived CDR1 and CDR2 are SGHRS and YFSETQ. The CDR3 has 15 amino acids. Methods used by the authors: Reference gene primer amplification in the assay estimated nucleated cell counts. Produced via immunoSEQ multiplex PCR; TCRdb's table is partial and in-frame only. V, J and clone size are taken as reported in that table, and D and trimming were inferred from the DNA itself. Counted here are some 390,000 clones, around 87% occurring once; the ten biggest clones make up about 2.5%. Enrolled during active infection, Seattle patients were then followed longitudinally.

Material for sequencing was peripheral blood. This chain uses TRBV5-1 with TRBJ1-5; TRBD1 aligns across 8 bases. The clonotype originates from a woman aged 55-75 years with COVID-19, enrolled during active disease. The CDR3 coding sequence is TGCGCCAGCAGCACCCGGACAGGGAAAAATCAGCCCCAGCATTTT. This gives the protein CASSTRTGKNQPQHF. Based on the CDR3 plus reference TRBV5-1 and TRBJ1-5, the full variable domain is KAGVTQTPRYLIKTRGQQVTLSCSPISGHRSVSWYQQTPGQGLQFLFEYFSETQRNKGNFPGRFSGRQFSNSRSEMNVSTLELGDSALYLCASSTRTGKNQPQHFGDGTRLSIL.